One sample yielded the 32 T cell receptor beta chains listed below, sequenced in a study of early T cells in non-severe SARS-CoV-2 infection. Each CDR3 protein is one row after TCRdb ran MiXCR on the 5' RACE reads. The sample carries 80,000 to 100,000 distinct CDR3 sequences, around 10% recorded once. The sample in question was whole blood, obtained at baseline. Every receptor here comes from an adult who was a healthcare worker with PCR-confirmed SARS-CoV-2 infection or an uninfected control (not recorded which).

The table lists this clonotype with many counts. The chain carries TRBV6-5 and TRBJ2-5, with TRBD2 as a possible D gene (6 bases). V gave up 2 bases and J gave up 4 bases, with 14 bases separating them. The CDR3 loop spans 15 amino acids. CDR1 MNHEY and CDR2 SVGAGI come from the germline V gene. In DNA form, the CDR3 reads TGTGCCAGCAGTTACATCCCCATCGGGGGAGAGACCCAGTACTTC. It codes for CASSYIPIGGETQYF.

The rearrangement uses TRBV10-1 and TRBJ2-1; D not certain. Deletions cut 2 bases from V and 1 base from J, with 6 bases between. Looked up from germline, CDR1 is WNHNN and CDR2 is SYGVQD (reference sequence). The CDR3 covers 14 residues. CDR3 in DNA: TGCGCCAGCAGTGAGGACCCGTCCTACAATGAGCAGTTCTTC. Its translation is CASSEDPSYNEQFF.

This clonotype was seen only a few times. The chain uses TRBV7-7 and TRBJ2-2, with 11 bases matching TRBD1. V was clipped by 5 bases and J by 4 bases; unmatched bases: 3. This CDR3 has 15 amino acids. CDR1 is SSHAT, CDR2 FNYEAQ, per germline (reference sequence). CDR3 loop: CASSPGTGGTGELFF. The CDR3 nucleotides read TGTGCCAGCAGCCCCGGGACAGGGGGCACCGGGGAGCTGTTTTTT.

The chain's CDR3 is CSVVSSYYEQYF. The CDR3 coding sequence is TGCAGCGTTGTTTCGTCCTACTACGAGCAGTACTTC. The chain links TRBV29-1 to TRBJ2-7; D remains ambiguous. The V end was cut by 4 bases, the J end by 3 bases, with 10 bases between. From germline, CDR1 is SQVTM and CDR2 ANQGSEA. The CDR3 contains 12 residues.

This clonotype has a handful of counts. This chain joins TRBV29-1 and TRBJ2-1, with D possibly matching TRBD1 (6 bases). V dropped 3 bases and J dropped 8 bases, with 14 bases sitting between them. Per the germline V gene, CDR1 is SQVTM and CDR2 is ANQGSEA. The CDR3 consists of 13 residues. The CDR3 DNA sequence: TGCAGCGTTGACCACATTGGGGGCCATGAGCAGTTCTTC. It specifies CSVDHIGGHEQFF.

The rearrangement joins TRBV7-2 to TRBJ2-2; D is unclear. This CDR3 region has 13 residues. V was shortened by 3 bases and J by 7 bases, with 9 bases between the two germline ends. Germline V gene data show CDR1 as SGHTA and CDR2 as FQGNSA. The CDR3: CASSFRFNGELFF. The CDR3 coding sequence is TGTGCCAGCAGCTTCAGGTTTAACGGGGAGCTGTTTTTT.

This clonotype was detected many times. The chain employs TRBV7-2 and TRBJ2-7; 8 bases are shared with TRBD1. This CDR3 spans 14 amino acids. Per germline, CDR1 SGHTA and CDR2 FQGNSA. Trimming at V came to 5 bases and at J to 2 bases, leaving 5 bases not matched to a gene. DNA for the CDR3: TGTGCCAGCAGCCGAGGACAGGGCCCCTACGAGCAGTACTTC. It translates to CASSRGQGPYEQYF.

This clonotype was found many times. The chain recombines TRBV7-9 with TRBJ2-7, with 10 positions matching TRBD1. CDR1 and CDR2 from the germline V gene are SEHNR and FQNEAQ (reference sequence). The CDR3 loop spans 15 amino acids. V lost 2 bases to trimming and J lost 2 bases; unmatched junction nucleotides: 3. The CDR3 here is CASSLSGQGAYEQYF. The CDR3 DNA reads TGTGCCAGCAGCTTATCCGGACAGGGGGCCTACGAGCAGTACTTC.

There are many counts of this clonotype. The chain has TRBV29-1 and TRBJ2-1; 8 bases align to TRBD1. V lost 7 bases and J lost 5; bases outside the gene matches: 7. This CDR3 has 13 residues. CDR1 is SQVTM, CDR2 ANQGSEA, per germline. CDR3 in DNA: TGCAGCGGCCAGGACAGGGCAAACAATGAGCAGTTCTTC. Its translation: CSGQDRANNEQFF.

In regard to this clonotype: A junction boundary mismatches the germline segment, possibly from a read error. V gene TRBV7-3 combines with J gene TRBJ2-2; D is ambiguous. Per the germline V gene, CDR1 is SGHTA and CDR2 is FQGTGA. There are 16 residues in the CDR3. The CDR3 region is CPSSLMDVANTGELFF. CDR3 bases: TGTCCCAGCAGCTTAATGGACGTTGCGAACACCGGGGAGCTGTTTTTT.

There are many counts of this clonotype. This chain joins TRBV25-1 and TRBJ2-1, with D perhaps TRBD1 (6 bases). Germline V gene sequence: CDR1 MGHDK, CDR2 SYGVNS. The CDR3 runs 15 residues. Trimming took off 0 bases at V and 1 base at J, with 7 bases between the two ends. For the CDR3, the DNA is TGTGCCAGCAGTGAATACCAGGGGTCCTACAATGAGCAGTTCTTC. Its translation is CASSEYQGSYNEQFF. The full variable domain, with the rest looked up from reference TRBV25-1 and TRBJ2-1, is EADIYQTPRYLVIGTGKKITLECSQTMGHDKMYWYQQDPGMELHLIHYSYGVNSTEKGDLSSESTVSRIRTEHFPLTLESARPSHTSQYLCASSEYQGSYNEQFFGPGTRLTVL.

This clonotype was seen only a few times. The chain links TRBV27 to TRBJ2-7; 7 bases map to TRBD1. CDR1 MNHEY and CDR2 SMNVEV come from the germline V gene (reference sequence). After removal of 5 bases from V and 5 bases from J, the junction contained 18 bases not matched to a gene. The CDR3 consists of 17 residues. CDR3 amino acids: CASSPLPRQGVWDEQYF. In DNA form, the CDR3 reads TGTGCCAGCAGTCCCCTACCAAGACAGGGTGTATGGGACGAGCAGTACTTC.

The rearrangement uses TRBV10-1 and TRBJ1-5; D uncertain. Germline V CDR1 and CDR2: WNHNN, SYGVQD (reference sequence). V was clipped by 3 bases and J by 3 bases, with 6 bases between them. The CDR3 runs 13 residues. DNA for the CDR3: TGCGCCAGCAGTGATAACACCAATCAGCCCCAGCATTTT. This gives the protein CASSDNTNQPQHF.

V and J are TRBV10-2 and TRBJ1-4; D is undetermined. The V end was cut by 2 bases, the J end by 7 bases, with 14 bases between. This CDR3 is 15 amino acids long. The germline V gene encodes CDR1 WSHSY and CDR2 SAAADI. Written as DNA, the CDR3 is TGCGCCAGCAGTGAGGTTGGTCAAGGTCCTGAAAAACTGTTTTTT. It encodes CASSEVGQGPEKLFF.

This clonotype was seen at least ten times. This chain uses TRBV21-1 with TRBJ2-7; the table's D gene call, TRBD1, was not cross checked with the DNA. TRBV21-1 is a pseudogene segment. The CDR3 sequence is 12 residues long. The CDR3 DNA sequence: TGTGCCAGCAGCAAAGAGGGGGTCGAGCAGTACTTC. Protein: CASSKEGVEQYF.

The CDR3 DNA reads as TGTGCCAGCAGGAGCGGGAATATGCCCCTTCCTCAAGAGCAGTACTTC. Translating gives CASRSGNMPLPQEQYF. The V gene is TRBV2, the J gene TRBJ2-7; 7 bases fit TRBD2. Per the germline V gene, CDR1 is SNHLY and CDR2 is FYNNEI. The V and J ends lost 6 bases and 7 bases, in that order; junction bases with no gene match: 18. The CDR3 contains 16 residues.

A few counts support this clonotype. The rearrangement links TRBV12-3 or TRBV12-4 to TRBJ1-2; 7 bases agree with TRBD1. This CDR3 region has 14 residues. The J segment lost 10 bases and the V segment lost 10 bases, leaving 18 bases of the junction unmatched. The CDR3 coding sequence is TGTGCCATCCTCTCTTCCATAGCAGGGGGAACCTACACCTTC. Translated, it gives CAILSSIAGGTYTF.

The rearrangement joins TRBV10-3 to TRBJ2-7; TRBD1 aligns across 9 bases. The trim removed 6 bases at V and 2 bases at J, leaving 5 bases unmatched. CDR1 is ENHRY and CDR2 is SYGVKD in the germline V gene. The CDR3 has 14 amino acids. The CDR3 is CAISRTGATYEQYF. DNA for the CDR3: TGTGCCATCAGCAGGACAGGGGCGACCTACGAGCAGTACTTC.

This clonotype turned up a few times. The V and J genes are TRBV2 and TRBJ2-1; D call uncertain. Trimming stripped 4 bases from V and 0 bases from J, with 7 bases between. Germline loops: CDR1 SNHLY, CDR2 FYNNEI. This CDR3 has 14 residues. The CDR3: CASSVASSYNEQFF. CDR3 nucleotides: TGTGCCAGCAGTGTCGCGAGCTCCTACAATGAGCAGTTCTTC.

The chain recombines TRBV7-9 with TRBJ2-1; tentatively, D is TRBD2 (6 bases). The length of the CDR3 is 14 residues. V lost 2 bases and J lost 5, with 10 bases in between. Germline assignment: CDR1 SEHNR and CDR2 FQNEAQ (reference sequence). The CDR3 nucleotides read TGTGCCAGCAGCTTACTAGCGCTTGACAATGAGCAGTTCTTC. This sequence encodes CASSLLALDNEQFF.

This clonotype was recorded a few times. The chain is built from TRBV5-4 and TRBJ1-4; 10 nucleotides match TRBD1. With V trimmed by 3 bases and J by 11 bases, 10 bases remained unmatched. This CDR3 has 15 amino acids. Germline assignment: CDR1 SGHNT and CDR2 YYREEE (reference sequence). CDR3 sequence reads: CASSSYGTGDTKLFF. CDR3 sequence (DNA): TGTGCCAGCAGCTCATACGGGACAGGGGATACCAAACTGTTTTTT.

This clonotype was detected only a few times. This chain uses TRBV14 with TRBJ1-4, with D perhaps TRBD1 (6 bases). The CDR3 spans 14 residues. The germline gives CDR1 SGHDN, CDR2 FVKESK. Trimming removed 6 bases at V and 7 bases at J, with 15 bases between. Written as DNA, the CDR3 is TGTGCCAGCAGACCCCGGGGGGCTGGTGAAAAACTGTTTTTT. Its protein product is CASRPRGAGEKLFF.

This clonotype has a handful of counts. CDR3 nucleotide sequence: TGCGCCAGCAGCCAAGACGGGTCACTAGCGAGCCAAGAGACCCAGTACTTC. Residues: CASSQDGSLASQETQYF. V gene TRBV4-1 combines with J gene TRBJ2-5; 7 bases align to TRBD2. The V gene end was trimmed by 0 bases and the J gene end by 1 base; junction bases not matched to a gene: 8. CDR1 is MGHRA and CDR2 is YSYEKL in the germline V gene. There are 17 residues in the CDR3.

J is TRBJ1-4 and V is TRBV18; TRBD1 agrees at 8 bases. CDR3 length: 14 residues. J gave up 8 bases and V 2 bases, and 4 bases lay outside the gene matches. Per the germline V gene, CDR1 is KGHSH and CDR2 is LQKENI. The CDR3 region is CASSPGTGLEKLFF. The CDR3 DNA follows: TGTGCCAGCTCACCAGGGACAGGCTTGGAAAAACTGTTTTTT.

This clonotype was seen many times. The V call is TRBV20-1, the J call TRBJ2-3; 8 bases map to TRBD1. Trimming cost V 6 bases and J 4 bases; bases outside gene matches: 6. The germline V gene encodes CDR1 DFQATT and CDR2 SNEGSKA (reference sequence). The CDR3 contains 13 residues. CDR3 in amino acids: CSATGTGADTQYF. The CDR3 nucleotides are TGCAGTGCCACCGGGACAGGAGCAGATACGCAGTATTTT.

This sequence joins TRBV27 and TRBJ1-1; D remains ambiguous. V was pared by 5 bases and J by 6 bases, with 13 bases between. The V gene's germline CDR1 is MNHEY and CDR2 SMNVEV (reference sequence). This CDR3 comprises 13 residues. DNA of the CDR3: TGTGCCAGCAGTGACGGCCCCCTATCTGAAGCTTTCTTT. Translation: CASSDGPLSEAFF.

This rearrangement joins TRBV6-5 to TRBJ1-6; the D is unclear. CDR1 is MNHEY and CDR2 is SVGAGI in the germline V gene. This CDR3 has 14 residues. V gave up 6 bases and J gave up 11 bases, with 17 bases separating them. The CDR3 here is CASRGLLVNPPLHF. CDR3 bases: TGTGCCAGCAGGGGGTTGTTGGTGAATCCACCCCTCCACTTT.

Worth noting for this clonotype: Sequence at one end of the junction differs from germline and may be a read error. CDR3 residues: CRATGQGRTEAFF. CDR3 sequence (DNA): TGCAGGGCTACCGGACAGGGTAGAACTGAAGCTTTCTTT. The chain uses TRBV20-1 and TRBJ1-1; 8 bases map to TRBD1. Germline CDR1 reads DFQATT; CDR2 reads SNEGSKA (reference sequence). CDR3 size: 13 residues.

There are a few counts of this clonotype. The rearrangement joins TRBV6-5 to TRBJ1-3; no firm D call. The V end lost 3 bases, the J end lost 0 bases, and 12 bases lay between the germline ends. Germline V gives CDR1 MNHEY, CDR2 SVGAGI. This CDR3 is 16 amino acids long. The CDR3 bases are TGTGCCAGCAGTTATGGACCCGTTATCTCTGGAAACACCATATATTTT. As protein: CASSYGPVISGNTIYF.

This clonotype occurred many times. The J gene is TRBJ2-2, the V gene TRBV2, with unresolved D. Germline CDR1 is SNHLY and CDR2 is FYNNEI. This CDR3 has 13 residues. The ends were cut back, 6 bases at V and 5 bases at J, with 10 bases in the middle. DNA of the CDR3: TGTGCCAGCAGGTTGTGGAGAACCGGGGAGCTGTTTTTT. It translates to CASRLWRTGELFF.

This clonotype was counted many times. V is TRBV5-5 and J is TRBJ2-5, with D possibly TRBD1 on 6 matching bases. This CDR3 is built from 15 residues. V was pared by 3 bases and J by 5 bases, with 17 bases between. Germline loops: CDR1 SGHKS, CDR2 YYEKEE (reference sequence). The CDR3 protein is CASSSLTGPGETQYF. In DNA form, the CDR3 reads TGTGCCAGCAGCTCACTAACAGGGCCGGGTGAGACCCAGTACTTC.

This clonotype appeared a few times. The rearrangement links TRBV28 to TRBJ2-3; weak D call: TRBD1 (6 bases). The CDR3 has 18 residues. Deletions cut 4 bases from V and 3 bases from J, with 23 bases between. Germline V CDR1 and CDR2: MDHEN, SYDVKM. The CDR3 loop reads CASSSQGLLSRGTDTQYF. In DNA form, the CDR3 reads TGTGCCAGCAGTTCTCAGGGGTTACTCTCTCGGGGTACAGATACGCAGTATTTT.